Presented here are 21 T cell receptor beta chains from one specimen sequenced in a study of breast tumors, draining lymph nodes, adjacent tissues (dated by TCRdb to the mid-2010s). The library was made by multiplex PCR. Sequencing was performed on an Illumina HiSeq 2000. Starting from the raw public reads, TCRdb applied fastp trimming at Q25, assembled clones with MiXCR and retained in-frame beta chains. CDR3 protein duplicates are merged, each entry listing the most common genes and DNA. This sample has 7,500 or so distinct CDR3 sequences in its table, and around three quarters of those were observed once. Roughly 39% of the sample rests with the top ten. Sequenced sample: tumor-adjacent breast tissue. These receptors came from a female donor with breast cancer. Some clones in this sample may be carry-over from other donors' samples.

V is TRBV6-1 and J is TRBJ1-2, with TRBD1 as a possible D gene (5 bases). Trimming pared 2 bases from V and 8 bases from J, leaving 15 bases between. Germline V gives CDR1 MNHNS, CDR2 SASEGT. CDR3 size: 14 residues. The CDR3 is CASSELGDLGGYTF. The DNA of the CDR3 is TGTGCCAGCAGTGAATTGGGGGATCTAGGAGGCTACACCTTC.

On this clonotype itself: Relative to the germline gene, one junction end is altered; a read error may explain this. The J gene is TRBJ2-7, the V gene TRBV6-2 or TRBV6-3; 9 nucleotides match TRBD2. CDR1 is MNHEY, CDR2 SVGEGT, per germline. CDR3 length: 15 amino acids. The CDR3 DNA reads TGTGCCAGCAGTTACTCGGCTAGCGGGAACTACGAGCAGTACTTT. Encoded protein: CASSYSASGNYEQYF.

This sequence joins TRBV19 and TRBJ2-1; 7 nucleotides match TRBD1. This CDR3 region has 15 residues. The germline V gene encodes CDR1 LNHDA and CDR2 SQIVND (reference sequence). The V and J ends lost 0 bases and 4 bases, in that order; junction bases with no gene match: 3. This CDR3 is CASSIDMGQYNEQFF. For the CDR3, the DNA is TGTGCCAGTAGTATAGATATGGGACAGTACAATGAGCAGTTCTTC.

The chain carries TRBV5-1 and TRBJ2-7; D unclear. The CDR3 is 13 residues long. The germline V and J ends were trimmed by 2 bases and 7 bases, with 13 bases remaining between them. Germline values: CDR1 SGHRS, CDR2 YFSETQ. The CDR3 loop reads CASSFLELGEQYF. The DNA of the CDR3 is TGCGCCAGCAGCTTCTTAGAGCTGGGGGAGCAGTACTTC.

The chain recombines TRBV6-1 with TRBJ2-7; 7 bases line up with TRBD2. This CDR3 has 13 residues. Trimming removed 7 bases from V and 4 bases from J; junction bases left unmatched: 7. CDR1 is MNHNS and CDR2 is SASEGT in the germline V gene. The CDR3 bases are TGTGCCAGCACCTGGGGGGAGGGTTACGAGCAGTACTTC. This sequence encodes CASTWGEGYEQYF.

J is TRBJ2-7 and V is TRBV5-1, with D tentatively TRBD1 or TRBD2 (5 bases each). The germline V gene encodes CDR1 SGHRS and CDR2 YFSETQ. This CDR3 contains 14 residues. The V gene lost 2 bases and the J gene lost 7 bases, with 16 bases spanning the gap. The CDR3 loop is CASSFSGALGEQYF. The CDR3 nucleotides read TGCGCCAGCAGCTTCTCCGGGGCCCTTGGGGAGCAGTACTTC.

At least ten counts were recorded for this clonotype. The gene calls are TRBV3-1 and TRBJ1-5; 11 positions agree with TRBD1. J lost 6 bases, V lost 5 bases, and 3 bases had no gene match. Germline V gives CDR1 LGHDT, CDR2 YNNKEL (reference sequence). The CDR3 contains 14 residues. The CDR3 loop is CASSEGTGGQPQHF. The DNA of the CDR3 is TGTGCCAGCAGCGAAGGGACAGGGGGTCAGCCCCAGCATTTT.

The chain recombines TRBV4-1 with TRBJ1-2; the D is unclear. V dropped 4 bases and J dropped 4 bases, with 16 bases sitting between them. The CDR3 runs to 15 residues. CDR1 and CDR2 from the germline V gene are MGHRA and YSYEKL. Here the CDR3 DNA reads TGCGCCAGCAGCCCTTATGGACGGGATAGCTATGGCTACACCTTC. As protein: CASSPYGRDSYGYTF.

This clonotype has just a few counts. The CDR3 sequence is CASSSQRTRARNEQFF. In nucleotides, the CDR3 is TGTGCCAGCAGCTCTCAACGGACTAGGGCTCGGAATGAGCAGTTCTTC. This chain links TRBV5-6 with TRBJ2-1; TRBD2 aligns across 7 bases. The CDR3 contains 16 residues. V lost 3 bases and J lost 7; bases outside the gene matches: 13. Germline CDR1 is SGHDT and CDR2 is YYEEEE. The variable domain in full, completed from reference TRBV5-6 and TRBJ2-1, reads DAGVTQSPTHLIKTRGQQVTLRCSPKSGHDTVSWYQQALGQGPQFIFQYYEEEERQRGNFPDRFSGHQFPNYSSELNVNALLLGDSALYLCASSSQRTRARNEQFFGPGTRLTVL.

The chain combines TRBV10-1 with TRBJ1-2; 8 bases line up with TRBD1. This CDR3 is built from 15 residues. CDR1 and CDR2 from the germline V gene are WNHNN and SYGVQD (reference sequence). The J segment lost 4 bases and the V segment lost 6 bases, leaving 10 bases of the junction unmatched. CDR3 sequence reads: CASRVRTGLAYGYTF. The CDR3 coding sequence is TGCGCCAGCAGGGTAAGGACAGGGCTTGCCTATGGCTACACCTTC.

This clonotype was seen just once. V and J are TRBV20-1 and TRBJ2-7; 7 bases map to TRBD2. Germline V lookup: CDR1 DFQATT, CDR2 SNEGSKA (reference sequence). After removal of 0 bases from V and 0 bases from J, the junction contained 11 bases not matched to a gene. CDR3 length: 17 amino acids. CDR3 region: CSAREGEGVPSSYEQYF. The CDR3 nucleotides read TGCAGTGCTAGAGAAGGGGAGGGAGTGCCTAGCTCCTACGAGCAGTACTTC.

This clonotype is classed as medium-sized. CDR3 nucleotides: TGTGCCAGCAGTTATAGCGGGAGCTCCTACGAGCAGTACTTC. The encoded protein is CASSYSGSSYEQYF. This chain links TRBV2 with TRBJ2-7; 9 bases are shared with TRBD2. V lost 5 bases, J lost 0 bases, and 2 bases stayed unmatched. The CDR3 runs to 14 residues. Germline CDR1 is SNHLY and CDR2 is FYNNEI.

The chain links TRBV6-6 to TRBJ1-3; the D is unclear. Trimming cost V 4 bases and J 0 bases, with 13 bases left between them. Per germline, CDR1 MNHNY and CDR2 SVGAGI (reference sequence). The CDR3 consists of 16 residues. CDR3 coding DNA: TGTGCCAGCAGTTTTTCTTCCCCGAACTCTGGAAACACCATATATTTT. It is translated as CASSFSSPNSGNTIYF.

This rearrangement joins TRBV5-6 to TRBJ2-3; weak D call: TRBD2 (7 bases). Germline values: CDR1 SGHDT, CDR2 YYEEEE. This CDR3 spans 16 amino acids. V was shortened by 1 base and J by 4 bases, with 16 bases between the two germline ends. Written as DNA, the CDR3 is TGTGCCAGCAGCTTGCCCAGGGGAGGGAAGTCAGATACGCAGTATTTT. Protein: CASSLPRGGKSDTQYF.

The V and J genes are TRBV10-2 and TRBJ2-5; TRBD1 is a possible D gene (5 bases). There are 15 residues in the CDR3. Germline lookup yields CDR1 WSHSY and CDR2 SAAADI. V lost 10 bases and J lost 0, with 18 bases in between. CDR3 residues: CATKGVRGNQETQYF. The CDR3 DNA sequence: TGCGCCACCAAAGGGGTACGCGGTAACCAAGAGACCCAGTACTTC.

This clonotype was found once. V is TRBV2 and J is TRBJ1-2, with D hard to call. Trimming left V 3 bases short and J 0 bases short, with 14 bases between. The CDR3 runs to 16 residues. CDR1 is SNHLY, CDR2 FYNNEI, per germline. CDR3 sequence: CASSDFPADTNYGYTF. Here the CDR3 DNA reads TGTGCCAGCAGTGATTTCCCAGCGGATACTAACTATGGCTACACCTTC.

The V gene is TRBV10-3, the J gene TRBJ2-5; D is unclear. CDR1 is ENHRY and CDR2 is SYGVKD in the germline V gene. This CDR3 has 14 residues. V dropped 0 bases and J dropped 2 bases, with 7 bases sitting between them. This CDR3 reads CAISESDGQETQYF. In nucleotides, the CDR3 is TGTGCCATCAGTGAGTCAGACGGTCAAGAGACCCAGTACTTC.

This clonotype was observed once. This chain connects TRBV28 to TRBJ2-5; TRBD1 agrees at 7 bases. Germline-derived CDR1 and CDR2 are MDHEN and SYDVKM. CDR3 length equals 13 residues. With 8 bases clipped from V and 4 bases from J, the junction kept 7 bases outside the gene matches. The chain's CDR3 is CASGDRVTETQYF. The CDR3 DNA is TGTGCCAGCGGTGACAGGGTCACAGAGACCCAGTACTTC.

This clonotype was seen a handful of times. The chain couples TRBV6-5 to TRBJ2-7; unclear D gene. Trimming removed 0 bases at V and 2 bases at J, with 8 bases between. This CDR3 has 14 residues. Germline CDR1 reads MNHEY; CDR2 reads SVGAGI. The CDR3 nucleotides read TGTGCCAGCAGTTACTCGGACGACGCCTACGAGCAGTACTTC. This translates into CASSYSDDAYEQYF.

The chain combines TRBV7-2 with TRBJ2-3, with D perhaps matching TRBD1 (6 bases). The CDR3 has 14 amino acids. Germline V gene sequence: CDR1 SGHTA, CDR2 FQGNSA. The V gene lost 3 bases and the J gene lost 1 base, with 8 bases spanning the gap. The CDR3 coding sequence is TGTGCCAGCAGCTTCCGACAGGGCACAGATACGCAGTATTTT. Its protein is CASSFRQGTDTQYF.

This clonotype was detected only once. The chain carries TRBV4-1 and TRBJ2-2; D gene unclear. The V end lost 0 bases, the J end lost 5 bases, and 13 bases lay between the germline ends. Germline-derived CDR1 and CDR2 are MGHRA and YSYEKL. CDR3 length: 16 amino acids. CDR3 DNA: TGCGCCAGCAGCCAAGATGGGTTCGTACGGACCGGGGAGCTGTTTTTT. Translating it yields CASSQDGFVRTGELFF.